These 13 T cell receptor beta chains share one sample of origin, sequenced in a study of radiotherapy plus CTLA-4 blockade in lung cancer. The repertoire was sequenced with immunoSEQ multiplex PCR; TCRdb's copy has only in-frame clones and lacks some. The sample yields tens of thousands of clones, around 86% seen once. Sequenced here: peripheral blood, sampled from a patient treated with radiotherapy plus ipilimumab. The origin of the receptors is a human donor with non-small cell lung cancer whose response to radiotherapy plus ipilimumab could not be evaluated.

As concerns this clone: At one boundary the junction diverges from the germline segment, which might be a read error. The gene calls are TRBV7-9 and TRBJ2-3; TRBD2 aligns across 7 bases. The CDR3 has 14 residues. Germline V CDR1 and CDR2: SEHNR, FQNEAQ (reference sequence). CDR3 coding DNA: TGTGCCAGCAGCCTAGCGGCTAGCACAGATACGCAGTATTTT. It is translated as CASSLAASTDTQYF.

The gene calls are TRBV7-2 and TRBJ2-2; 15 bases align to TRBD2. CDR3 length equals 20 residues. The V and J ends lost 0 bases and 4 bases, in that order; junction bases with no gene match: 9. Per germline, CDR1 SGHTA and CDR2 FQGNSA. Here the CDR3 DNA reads TGTGCCAGCAGCTTAGCGCTAGGACTAGCGGGAGGGCCTATCACCGGGGAGCTGTTTTTT. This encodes CASSLALGLAGGPITGELFF.

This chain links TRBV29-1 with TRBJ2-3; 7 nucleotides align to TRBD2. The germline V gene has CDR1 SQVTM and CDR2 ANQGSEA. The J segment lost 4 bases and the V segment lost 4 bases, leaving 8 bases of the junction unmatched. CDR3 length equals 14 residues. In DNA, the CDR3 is TGCAGCGTTGGGTTTGGGAGGGGTTCAGATACGCAGTATTTT. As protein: CSVGFGRGSDTQYF.

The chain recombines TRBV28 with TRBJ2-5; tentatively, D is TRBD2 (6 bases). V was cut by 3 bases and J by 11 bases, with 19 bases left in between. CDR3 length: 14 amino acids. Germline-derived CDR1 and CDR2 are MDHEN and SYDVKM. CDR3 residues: CASSFGNGPGEQYF. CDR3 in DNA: TGTGCCAGCAGTTTCGGTAATGGCCCGGGGGAGCAGTACTTC.

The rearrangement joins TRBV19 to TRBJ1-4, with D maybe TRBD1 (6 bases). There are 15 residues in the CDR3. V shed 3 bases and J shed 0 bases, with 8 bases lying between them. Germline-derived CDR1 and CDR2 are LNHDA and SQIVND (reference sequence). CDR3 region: CASSIKGATNEKLFF. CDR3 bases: TGTGCCAGTAGTATTAAGGGGGCAACTAATGAAAAACTGTTTTTT.

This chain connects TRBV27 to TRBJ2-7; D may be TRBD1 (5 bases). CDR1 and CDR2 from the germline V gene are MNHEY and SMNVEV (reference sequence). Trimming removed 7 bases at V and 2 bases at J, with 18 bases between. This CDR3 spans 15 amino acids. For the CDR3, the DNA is TGTGCCAGCACCATGGGCCAGGGCCGACCCTACGAGCAGTACTTC. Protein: CASTMGQGRPYEQYF.

The CDR3 DNA reads as TGTGCCAGCAGTTTACAGGGGCTTGGCTACACCTTC. This translates into CASSLQGLGYTF. This rearrangement joins TRBV28 to TRBJ1-2; D is possibly TRBD1 (6 bases). The CDR3 runs 12 residues. Per the germline V gene, CDR1 is MDHEN and CDR2 is SYDVKM. Between the trimmed V and J ends, which lost 2 bases and 7 bases, there was a span of 8 bases.

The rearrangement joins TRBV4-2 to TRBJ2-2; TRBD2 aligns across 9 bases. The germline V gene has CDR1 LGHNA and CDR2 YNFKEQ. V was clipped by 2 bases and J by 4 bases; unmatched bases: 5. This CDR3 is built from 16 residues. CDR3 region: CASSQLSGGLTGELFF. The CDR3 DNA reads TGTGCCAGCAGCCAATTAAGCGGGGGGCTCACCGGGGAGCTGTTTTTT.

The CDR3 region is CASSPGGGTSGYNEQFF. The CDR3 DNA sequence: TGCGCCAGCAGCCCCGGGGGAGGGACTAGCGGGTACAATGAGCAGTTCTTC. This chain connects TRBV5-1 to TRBJ2-1, with TRBD2 matching 12 bases. Germline V CDR1 and CDR2: SGHRS, YFSETQ. The CDR3 extends over 17 amino acids. Trimming cost V 4 bases and J 4 bases; bases outside gene matches: 9.

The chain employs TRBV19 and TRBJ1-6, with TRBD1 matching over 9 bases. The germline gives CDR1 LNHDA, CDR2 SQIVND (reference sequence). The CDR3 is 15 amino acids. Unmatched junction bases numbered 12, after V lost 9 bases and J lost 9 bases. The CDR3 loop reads CASNPGTGSFSPLHF. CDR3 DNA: TGTGCCAGCAACCCGGGGACAGGGTCGTTTTCACCCCTCCACTTT. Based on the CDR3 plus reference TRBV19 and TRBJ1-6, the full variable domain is DGGITQSPKYLFRKEGQNVTLSCEQNLNHDAMYWYRQDPGQGLRLIYYSQIVNDFQKGDIAEGYSVSREKKESFPLTVTSAQKNPTAFYLCASNPGTGSFSPLHFGNGTRLTVT.

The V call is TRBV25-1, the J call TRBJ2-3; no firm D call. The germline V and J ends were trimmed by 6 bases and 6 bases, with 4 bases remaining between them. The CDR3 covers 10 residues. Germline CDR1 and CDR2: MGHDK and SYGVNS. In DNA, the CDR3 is TGTGCCAGCAGGAGGGATACGCAGTATTTT. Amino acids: CASRRDTQYF.

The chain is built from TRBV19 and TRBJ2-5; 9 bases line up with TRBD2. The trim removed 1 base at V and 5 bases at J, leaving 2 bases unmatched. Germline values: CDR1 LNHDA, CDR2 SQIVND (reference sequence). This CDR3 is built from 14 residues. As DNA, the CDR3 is TGTGCCAGTAGTATAGTAGCGGGAGTGGAGACCCAGTACTTC. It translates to CASSIVAGVETQYF.

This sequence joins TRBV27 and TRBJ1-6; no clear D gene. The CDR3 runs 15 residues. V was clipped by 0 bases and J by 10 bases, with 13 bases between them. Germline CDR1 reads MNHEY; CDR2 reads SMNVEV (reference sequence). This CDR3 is CASSLSTGGRSPLHF. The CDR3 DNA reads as TGTGCCAGCAGTTTATCGACGGGAGGGCGATCACCCCTCCACTTT.